The 27 T cell receptor beta chains given below trace back to one sample, sequenced in a study of T-cell reconstitution after alpha-beta-depleted transplantation in children. Construction of the TCRbeta library involved unique molecular identifiers. TCRdb processed the PCR reads anew with MiXCR; each CDR3 protein has one entry. The table lists approximately 91,000 distinct CDR3 sequences, 7.5% to 9.5% of them singletons. This sample comprised PBMCs from the stem cell graft donor, obtained from the stem cell graft. The receptors were sampled from a human donor who donated a stem cell graft to a child with congenital amegakaryocytic thrombocytopenia.

V gene TRBV3-1 combines with J gene TRBJ2-7; unclear D gene. Germline V gives CDR1 LGHDT, CDR2 YNNKEL (reference sequence). The CDR3 consists of 14 residues. V was trimmed by 1 base and J by 0 bases, leaving 7 bases between them. Here the CDR3 reads CASSQVVGSYEQYF. The CDR3, as DNA: TGTGCCAGCAGCCAAGTTGTTGGCTCCTACGAGCAGTACTTC.

This clonotype was picked up many times. The genes are TRBV12-3 or TRBV12-4 and TRBJ2-2; tentatively, D is TRBD2 (6 bases). This CDR3 is built from 15 residues. V lost 3 bases, J lost 6 bases, and 14 bases lay in between. The CDR3 sequence: CASSFGGNGPGELFF. The CDR3 coding sequence is TGTGCCAGCAGTTTCGGCGGGAACGGGCCCGGGGAGCTGTTTTTT.

This clonotype appeared once. This may come from a read error, since a much larger clone is one base off. The chain carries TRBV3-1 and TRBJ2-2, with 8 positions matching TRBD2. The CDR3 is 15 residues long. CDR1 and CDR2 (germline): LGHDT, YNNKEL (reference sequence). CDR3 nucleotide sequence: TGTGCCAGCACCCAAGATCCAGCGGGAGCCGGGGAGCTGTTTTTT. Protein product: CASTQDPAGAGELFF.

This clonotype was picked up many times. The rearrangement uses TRBV20-1 and TRBJ1-6; D possibly corresponds to TRBD1 (6 bases). V lost 0 bases, J lost 7 bases, and 13 bases lay in between. The CDR3 is made up of 15 amino acids. CDR1 and CDR2 from the germline V gene are DFQATT and SNEGSKA (reference sequence). The CDR3 spells CSARDWGANNSPLHF. CDR3 DNA sequence: TGCAGTGCTAGAGATTGGGGGGCGAACAATTCACCCCTCCACTTT.

This clonotype was counted at least ten times. The chain combines TRBV5-1 with TRBJ2-5, with 9 bases aligning to TRBD2. Germline V gene data show CDR1 as SGHRS and CDR2 as YFSETQ. The CDR3 totals 17 residues. With V trimmed by 0 bases and J by 5 bases, 11 bases remained unmatched. The CDR3, as DNA: TGCGCCAGCAGCTTGGCGCGGGAGGGCCTGAGGTATGAGACCCAGTACTTC. Protein: CASSLAREGLRYETQYF.

Ten or more counts support this clonotype. The J gene is TRBJ2-5, the V gene TRBV28, with D unresolved. This CDR3 spans 13 amino acids. Between the trimmed V and J ends, which lost 6 bases and 3 bases, there was a span of 11 bases. The germline V gene has CDR1 MDHEN and CDR2 SYDVKM. Here the CDR3 reads CASSHPSEETQYF. The CDR3 DNA reads TGTGCCAGCAGCCACCCTAGTGAAGAGACCCAGTACTTC.

There are many counts of this clonotype. J is TRBJ2-2 and V is TRBV6-1; possibly TRBD1 or TRBD2 for D (5 bases each). The CDR3 covers 14 residues. The germline V and J ends were trimmed by 11 bases and 4 bases, with 17 bases remaining between them. Germline lookup yields CDR1 MNHNS and CDR2 SASEGT. For the CDR3, the DNA is TGTGCCTCTGAGGGCAGGGTGAGCACCGGGGAGCTGTTTTTT. Its protein is CASEGRVSTGELFF.

The J gene is TRBJ2-7, the V gene TRBV7-8, with D tentatively TRBD2 (7 bases). V lost 5 bases to trimming and J lost 3 bases, with 17 bases between them. This CDR3 contains 15 residues. The germline V gene encodes CDR1 SGHVS and CDR2 FQNEAQ. CDR3 amino acids: CASSNRGAPLYEQYF. CDR3 sequence (DNA): TGTGCCAGCAGCAATCGGGGGGCCCCCCTCTACGAGCAGTACTTC.

In its sample, this clonotype was seen a few times. The V and J genes are TRBV10-3 and TRBJ2-1, with 8 bases identical to TRBD2. CDR1 ENHRY and CDR2 SYGVKD come from the germline V gene. After removal of 4 bases from V and 2 bases from J, the junction contained 4 bases not matched to a gene. The CDR3 has 15 residues. DNA for the CDR3: TGTGCCATCAGTGTAAATAGCGGGGCCTACAATGAGCAGTTCTTC. It yields the protein CAISVNSGAYNEQFF.

The V gene is TRBV18, the J gene TRBJ1-1; possibly TRBD1 for D (6 bases). The germline CDR1 and CDR2 sequences are KGHSH and LQKENI. The V end lost 5 bases, the J end lost 0 bases, and 10 bases lay between the germline ends. The CDR3 extends over 14 amino acids. The CDR3, as DNA: TGTGCCAGCTCAGGAGACAGGATGAACACTGAAGCTTTCTTT. Protein: CASSGDRMNTEAFF.

This clonotype was observed at least ten times. The chain links TRBV2 to TRBJ1-5, with D hard to call. Between the trimmed V and J ends, which lost 2 bases and 8 bases, there was a span of 10 bases. The CDR3 has 13 residues. The V gene's germline CDR1 is SNHLY and CDR2 FYNNEI. CDR3 coding DNA: TGTGCCAGCAGTGAAATGGGTTGGGAGCCCCAGCATTTT. This sequence encodes CASSEMGWEPQHF.

This clonotype has at least ten counts. The chain carries TRBV7-8 and TRBJ1-2, with D perhaps matching TRBD1 (5 bases). The CDR3 spans 14 residues. V dropped 3 bases and J dropped 2 bases, with 10 bases sitting between them. CDR1 and CDR2 from the germline V gene are SGHVS and FQNEAQ. In DNA form, the CDR3 reads TGTGCCAGCAGCTTCGAACGGACAAACTATGGCTACACCTTC. Amino acids: CASSFERTNYGYTF.

Remarks on this clonotype: One end of the junction does not line up with germline, which may come from a read error. The chain recombines TRBV10-3 with TRBJ1-5; D ambiguous. The CDR3 loop spans 12 amino acids. The germline V gene encodes CDR1 ENHRY and CDR2 SYGVKD. This chain's CDR3 is CAIRDPYQPQHF. CDR3 coding DNA: TGTGCCATCCGTGATCCATATCAGCCCCAGCATTTC.

This clonotype appeared many times. The chain carries TRBV12-3 or TRBV12-4 and TRBJ2-7; D is ambiguous. This CDR3 is 12 amino acids long. Trimming cost V 4 bases and J 3 bases, with 7 bases left between them. CDR3 sequence (DNA): TGTGCCAGCAGTTCCGGGCGCTACGAGCAGTACTTC. Translated, it gives CASSSGRYEQYF.

The sample holds many counts of this clonotype. J is TRBJ2-7 and V is TRBV27, with TRBD2 identical over 15 bases. In germline, CDR1 is MNHEY, CDR2 SMNVEV (reference sequence). There are 15 residues in the CDR3. Trimming removed 4 bases from V and 3 bases from J; junction bases left unmatched: 1. Written as DNA, the CDR3 is TGTGCCAGCAGTTGGGGACTAGCGGGAGGCTACGAGCAGTACTTC. Its protein is CASSWGLAGGYEQYF.

This clonotype was observed at least ten times. The chain has TRBV7-9 and TRBJ2-2; 7 positions match TRBD1. This CDR3 is built from 15 residues. V was clipped by 5 bases and J by 1 base; unmatched bases: 4. CDR1 SEHNR and CDR2 FQNEAQ come from the germline V gene (reference sequence). CDR3 sequence: CASSPNRGNTGELFF. DNA for the CDR3: TGTGCCAGCAGCCCAAACAGGGGGAACACCGGGGAGCTGTTTTTT. The full variable domain, completed using reference TRBV7-9 and TRBJ2-2, is DTGVSQNPRHKITKRGQNVTFRCDPISEHNRLYWYRQTLGQGPEFLTYFQNEAQLEKSRLLSDRFSAERPKGSFSTLEIQRTEQGDSAMYLCASSPNRGNTGELFFGEGSRLTVL.

The sample holds many counts of this clonotype. The genes are TRBV20-1 and TRBJ1-5; a weak D match, TRBD1 (5 bases). CDR1 is DFQATT and CDR2 is SNEGSKA in the germline V gene (reference sequence). The CDR3 extends over 15 amino acids. Trimming took off 6 bases at V and 3 bases at J, with 18 bases between the two ends. In nucleotides, the CDR3 is TGCAGTGCGGATGTCGAGGGACTTTCCAATCAGCCCCAGCATTTT. It codes for CSADVEGLSNQPQHF.

This clonotype was observed at least ten times. This CDR3 reads CSEAEGETQYF. The CDR3 nucleotides read TGCAGTGAGGCCGAGGGGGAGACCCAGTACTTC. The V call is TRBV20-1, the J call TRBJ2-5; D could derive from TRBD1 or TRBD2 (5 bases each). The CDR3 extends over 11 amino acids. The germline gives CDR1 DFQATT, CDR2 SNEGSKA (reference sequence). The V and J ends lost 7 bases and 5 bases respectively, with 11 bases between them.

This clonotype was recorded at least ten times. The chain combines TRBV7-9 with TRBJ2-1; 7 nucleotides line up with TRBD1. The CDR3 sequence is 13 residues long. Germline loops: CDR1 SEHNR, CDR2 FQNEAQ (reference sequence). With 4 bases clipped from V and 10 bases from J, the junction kept 7 bases outside the gene matches. The CDR3 loop reads CASSSTGTDEQFF. The CDR3 bases are TGTGCCAGCAGCTCCACGGGGACAGACGAGCAGTTCTTC.

This clonotype has at least ten counts. V is TRBV5-1 and J is TRBJ1-4, with 8 bases matching TRBD1. Unmatched junction bases numbered 1, after V lost 3 bases and J lost 0 bases. The CDR3 contains 15 residues. The germline CDR1 and CDR2 sequences are SGHRS and YFSETQ. The CDR3 nucleotides are TGCGCCAGCAGCTCGGACAGGGCAACTAATGAAAAACTGTTTTTT. It codes for CASSSDRATNEKLFF.

This clonotype has a count of ten or more. The chain is built from TRBV20-1 and TRBJ2-4; D gene uncertain. CDR3 size: 10 residues. CDR1 DFQATT and CDR2 SNEGSKA come from the germline V gene (reference sequence). V lost 6 bases and J lost 7, with 7 bases in between. CDR3: CSAEYNIQYF. CDR3 DNA: TGCAGTGCCGAGTATAACATTCAGTACTTC.

This clonotype has a count of ten or more. The CDR3 DNA is TGTGCCAGCAGTGGCGGGACAGGGGAAGAGACCCAGTACTTC. This sequence encodes CASSGGTGEETQYF. V is TRBV12-3 or TRBV12-4 and J is TRBJ2-5; 10 positions match TRBD1. V was clipped by 5 bases and J by 3 bases; unmatched bases: 3. CDR3 length: 14 amino acids.

In this sample, this clonotype turned up many times. The gene calls are TRBV5-1 and TRBJ1-5; no clear D. This CDR3 contains 14 residues. Germline loops: CDR1 SGHRS, CDR2 YFSETQ. Trimming left V 0 bases short and J 2 bases short, with 6 bases between. Written as DNA, the CDR3 is TGCGCCAGCAGCTTGGGGGAGCGCAATCAGCCCCAGCATTTT. The encoded protein is CASSLGERNQPQHF. Variable domain in full (rest from reference TRBV5-1 and TRBJ1-5): KAGVTQTPRYLIKTRGQQVTLSCSPISGHRSVSWYQQTPGQGLQFLFEYFSETQRNKGNFPGRFSGRQFSNSRSEMNVSTLELGDSALYLCASSLGERNQPQHFGDGTRLSIL.

This clonotype was detected many times. The CDR3 nucleotides read TGTGCCAGCAGTCCAGACGCCGGGGGACATGGCTACACCTTC. It encodes CASSPDAGGHGYTF. The J gene is TRBJ1-2, the V gene TRBV6-2 or TRBV6-3, with TRBD1 as a possible D gene (5 bases). Germline values: CDR1 MNHEY, CDR2 SVGEGT. This CDR3 region has 14 residues. The V end was cut by 5 bases, the J end by 6 bases, with 16 bases between.

This clonotype showed up many times. The chain combines TRBV11-3 with TRBJ1-5, with TRBD1 matching over 7 bases. The germline gives CDR1 SGHNT, CDR2 YENEEA. The length of the CDR3 is 14 residues. V lost 4 bases, J lost 7 bases, and 7 bases stayed unmatched. The CDR3 DNA follows: TGTGCCAGCAGCTACGGACAGGTAGGGCAGCCCCAGCATTTT. Its protein product is CASSYGQVGQPQHF.

This clonotype was counted ten times or more. The chain couples TRBV20-1 to TRBJ2-5, with D maybe TRBD2 (6 bases). Trimming cost V 5 bases and J 2 bases, with 12 bases left between them. The CDR3 extends over 13 amino acids. The germline V gene encodes CDR1 DFQATT and CDR2 SNEGSKA (reference sequence). DNA of the CDR3: TGCAGTGCTTCGAGAAGCGGGCAAGAGACCCAGTACTTC. Translation: CSASRSGQETQYF.

The V gene is TRBV30, the J gene TRBJ1-2; tentatively, D is TRBD1 (5 bases). CDR3 size: 14 residues. From germline, CDR1 is GTSNPN and CDR2 SVGIG (reference sequence). V gave up 4 bases and J gave up 2 bases, with 14 bases separating them. The CDR3 bases are TGTGCCTGGAAAGGCAGGGTCGGGAACTATGGCTACACCTTC. Translated, it gives CAWKGRVGNYGYTF.